These 9 T cell receptor beta chains originate from one sample sequenced in a study of cytomegalovirus exposure and HLA in healthy donors. In the PCR, 60 Vbeta and 13 Jbeta primers were used. The protocol was immunoSEQ multiplex PCR, while the TCRdb copy is restricted to in-frame clones and leaves out a portion. Counted here are 200,000 to 250,000 clones, more than 60% occurring once; the ten biggest clones make up 1.8%. Sequencing was performed on PBMCs. The receptors stem from a woman younger than 45 in good health and CMV-seronegative.

On this clone itself: Sequence at one end of the junction differs from germline and may be a read error. The chain carries TRBV7-8 and TRBJ1-5; 7 positions match TRBD1. Germline loops: CDR1 SGHVS, CDR2 FQNEAQ. The CDR3 totals 16 residues. The CDR3 DNA sequence: TGTGCCAGCAGCTTAAGGGATCGACAGGGCAATCAGCCCCAGAATTTT. Encoded protein: CASSLRDRQGNQPQNF.

The gene calls are TRBV7-8 and TRBJ1-2; no definite D call. V was cut by 0 bases and J by 7 bases, with 15 bases left in between. The length of the CDR3 is 15 residues. CDR1 is SGHVS and CDR2 is FQNEAQ in the germline V gene. The DNA for the CDR3 is TGTGCCAGCAGCTTAGCGCTGGAGGGTTTCGGTGGCTACACCTTC. Protein product: CASSLALEGFGGYTF.

This chain joins TRBV5-1 and TRBJ2-1, with 8 bases aligning to TRBD2. CDR3 length: 14 residues. J lost 6 bases, V lost 0 bases, and 2 bases had no gene match. Germline V gene lookup returns CDR1 SGHRS and CDR2 YFSETQ. The CDR3 here is CASSLGGRFNEQFF. Here the CDR3 DNA reads TGCGCCAGCAGCTTGGGCGGGAGGTTCAATGAGCAGTTCTTC.

The chain combines TRBV7-3 with TRBJ2-1, with TRBD2 matching 8 bases. The germline V gene has CDR1 SGHTA and CDR2 FQGTGA. J was trimmed by 2 bases and V by 0 bases; bases with no gene match: 0. This CDR3 is built from 15 residues. CDR3 loop: CASSLTSGAYNEQFF. CDR3 coding DNA: TGTGCCAGCAGCTTAACTAGCGGGGCCTACAATGAGCAGTTCTTC.

The V call is TRBV18, the J call TRBJ2-7, with D possibly being TRBD2 (6 bases). The V end lost 6 bases, the J end lost 0 bases, and 15 bases lay between the germline ends. This CDR3 region has 15 residues. CDR1 and CDR2 from the germline V gene are KGHSH and LQKENI. CDR3 nucleotides: TGTGCCAGCTCGACAAGAGCGACTAGCTCCTACGAGCAGTACTTC. Its translation: CASSTRATSSYEQYF.

The chain is built from TRBV7-2 and TRBJ1-1; perhaps TRBD1 as D (6 bases). The CDR3 is made up of 16 amino acids. V lost 5 bases and J lost 1, with 17 bases in between. Germline V CDR1 and CDR2: SGHTA, FQGNSA. The chain's CDR3 is CASSPRRGSPNTEAFF. DNA for the CDR3: TGTGCCAGCAGCCCCCGCAGGGGATCGCCGAACACTGAAGCTTTCTTT. Based on the CDR3 plus reference TRBV7-2 and TRBJ1-1, the full variable domain is GAGVSQSPSNKVTEKGKDVELRCDPISGHTALYWYRQSLGQGLEFLIYFQGNSAPDKSGLPSDRFSAERTGGSVSTLTIQRTQQEDSAVYLCASSPRRGSPNTEAFFGQGTRLTVV.

The rearrangement links TRBV19 to TRBJ2-7; TRBD1 aligns across 10 bases. Trimming took 1 base from V and 2 from J; bases not matched to a gene: 2. The CDR3 runs 15 residues. Germline V gene lookup returns CDR1 LNHDA and CDR2 SQIVND (reference sequence). CDR3 nucleotides: TGTGCCAGTAGTATAGTGGGACAGGGGCCCTACGAGCAGTACTTC. The encoded protein is CASSIVGQGPYEQYF.

V and J are TRBV14 and TRBJ1-5; the match to TRBD1 covers 7 bases. CDR3 length: 19 residues. The trim removed 1 base at V and 0 bases at J, leaving 12 bases unmatched. CDR1 is SGHDN and CDR2 is FVKESK in the germline V gene. CDR3 residues: CASSQADRERNYSNQPQHF. CDR3 coding DNA: TGTGCCAGCAGCCAAGCTGACAGGGAGAGAAACTATAGCAATCAGCCCCAGCATTTT.

This sequence joins TRBV30 and TRBJ1-3, with D perhaps TRBD1 (5 bases). V lost 0 bases to trimming and J lost 6 bases, with 15 bases between them. The CDR3 consists of 15 residues. CDR1 is GTSNPN and CDR2 is SVGIG in the germline V gene (reference sequence). The CDR3 region has the DNA TGTGCCTGGAGTGTCACCCCAACAGGTACAAACACCATATATTTT. Its protein is CAWSVTPTGTNTIYF.